The 25 T cell receptor beta chains presented below share a single source sample, sequenced in a study of blood T cells in healthy people across ages. The authors ran a second PCR of roughly 6 to 12 cycles using a sample-barcoded 5' primer and a J-beta primer mix. Via MiXCR, TCRdb re-called the 5' RACE reads, giving one row per CDR3 protein. The data hold 600,000 to 850,000 distinct CDR3 sequences, with around a quarter observed a single time. These data were also reused for a study on T cells of mothers and their children.

Sequencing was carried out using blood. The receptors were gathered from a boy under 18 in good health.

This clonotype was counted only a few times. The chain is built from TRBV3-1 and TRBJ2-5; either TRBD1 or TRBD2 may fit D (6 bases each). Trimming stripped 3 bases from V and 5 bases from J, with 19 bases between. Germline loops: CDR1 LGHDT, CDR2 YNNKEL (reference sequence). The CDR3 has 16 residues. CDR3: CASSHLSPGAGETQYF. The DNA for the CDR3 is TGTGCCAGCAGCCATCTATCTCCGGGGGCGGGCGAGACCCAGTACTTC.

The chain recombines TRBV11-3 with TRBJ2-3; D possibly matches TRBD1 or TRBD2 (5 bases each). The ends were cut back, 4 bases at V and 4 bases at J, with 24 bases in the middle. Germline V gene lookup returns CDR1 SGHNT and CDR2 YENEEA. The CDR3 spans 18 residues. The CDR3 bases are TGTGCCAGCAGCTCTCCAGTGGGGAGTGCAGGGTGGGCAGATACGCAGTATTTT. Its protein product is CASSSPVGSAGWADTQYF.

V is TRBV28 and J is TRBJ2-1, with D unresolved. This CDR3 has 12 residues. With 10 bases removed from V and 7 bases from J, the gap between germline ends came to 14 bases. Germline assignment: CDR1 MDHEN and CDR2 SYDVKM. DNA for the CDR3: TGTGCCACCACTTTGGGTGGGAATGAGCAGTTCTTC. Its translation: CATTLGGNEQFF.

This rearrangement joins TRBV27 to TRBJ2-5; 14 bases are a match to TRBD2. V was pared by 7 bases and J by 5 bases, with 6 bases of the junction left unmatched. Germline CDR1 is MNHEY and CDR2 is SMNVEV (reference sequence). The length of the CDR3 is 15 residues. The CDR3 loop reads CASTRLAGGLETQYF. As DNA, the CDR3 is TGTGCCAGCACTCGACTAGCGGGGGGGCTTGAGACCCAGTACTTC.

The chain joins TRBV7-8 to TRBJ2-7; D possibly corresponds to TRBD1 (5 bases). CDR3 length: 16 amino acids. Germline CDR1 and CDR2: SGHVS and FQNEAQ. The V gene lost 7 bases and the J gene lost 0 bases, with 19 bases spanning the gap. The DNA of the CDR3 is TGTGCCAGCACCGCTACGCCGAGACAGAGCTCCTACGAGCAGTACTTC. Translating it yields CASTATPRQSSYEQYF.

Many counts were recorded for this clonotype. The gene calls are TRBV20-1 and TRBJ2-5; D possibly corresponds to TRBD1 (5 bases). The DNA matches TRBJ2-1 better at its end, which makes the J call doubtful. CDR3 size: 16 residues. Germline V gene lookup returns CDR1 DFQATT and CDR2 SNEGSKA (reference sequence). CDR3 nucleotides: TGCAGTGCTAGGGGTGTCCGGCAGGGTTCATACAATGAGCAGTTCTTC. Protein sequence: CSARGVRQGSYNEQFF.

The chain links TRBV7-2 to TRBJ1-4, with D possibly TRBD1 on 5 matching bases. Germline loops: CDR1 SGHTA, CDR2 FQGNSA. V was pared by 5 bases and J by 5 bases, with 15 bases between. The CDR3 has 15 residues. The CDR3 region has the DNA TGTGCCAGCAGCCCTAACGGGGCAGGGAATGAAAAACTGTTTTTT. It specifies CASSPNGAGNEKLFF. The full variable domain, rest sourced from reference TRBV7-2 and TRBJ1-4, is GAGVSQSPSNKVTEKGKDVELRCDPISGHTALYWYRQSLGQGLEFLIYFQGNSAPDKSGLPSDRFSAERTGGSVSTLTIQRTQQEDSAVYLCASSPNGAGNEKLFFGSGTQLSVL.

This clonotype has just a few counts. The rearrangement uses TRBV24-1 and TRBJ2-1; D unresolved. Germline V gene lookup returns CDR1 KGHDR and CDR2 SFDVKD. Trimming took off 8 bases at V and 8 bases at J, with 12 bases between the two ends. CDR3 length equals 12 residues. The CDR3 loop is CATISFEDEQFF. CDR3 sequence (DNA): TGTGCCACCATAAGTTTCGAAGATGAGCAGTTCTTC.

This clonotype was seen only a few times. V gene TRBV20-1 combines with J gene TRBJ2-5, with TRBD1 matching 8 bases. After removal of 3 bases from V and 2 bases from J, the junction contained 5 bases not matched to a gene. CDR1 and CDR2 (germline): DFQATT, SNEGSKA (reference sequence). This CDR3 is built from 14 residues. DNA for the CDR3: TGCAGTGCTAGTACAGGGGGAGATCAAGAGACCCAGTACTTC. Residues: CSASTGGDQETQYF.

Notes on this clonotype: At one end, the junction sequence differs from germline, possibly due to a read error. This chain uses TRBV13 with TRBJ2-5, with 9 bases fitting TRBD2. The DNA end is a closer match to TRBJ2-1, so the J assignment may be wrong. This CDR3 region has 15 residues. Germline V lookup: CDR1 PRHDT, CDR2 FYEKMQ (reference sequence). The CDR3 nucleotides are TGTGCCAGCAGCTTATGGACTAGCGCTTACAATGTGCAGTTCTTC. It codes for CASSLWTSAYNVQFF.

The chain recombines TRBV29-1 with TRBJ2-1, with TRBD2 identical over 9 bases. The DNA matches TRBJ2-5 better at its end, which makes the J call doubtful. Germline V lookup: CDR1 SQVTM, CDR2 ANQGSEA. The CDR3 totals 14 residues. The CDR3, as DNA: TGCAGCGTCGATAGCGGGAGTAGGGCTGAGACCCAGTACTTC. This codes for CSVDSGSRAETQYF.

This clonotype has a handful of counts. J is TRBJ2-5 and V is TRBV5-5; tentative D call: TRBD2 (7 bases). The J call could be wrong; TRBJ2-7 is a better fit for the DNA end. This CDR3 is 16 amino acids long. Germline-derived CDR1 and CDR2 are SGHKS and YYEKEE (reference sequence). The DNA for the CDR3 is TGTGCCAGCAGCTTGGCCACCGGGGGGCAGTTCTACGAGCAGTACTTC. Protein sequence: CASSLATGGQFYEQYF.

This clonotype was detected only a few times. V usage is TRBV20-1 and J usage is TRBJ1-2, with TRBD1 identical over 8 bases. This CDR3 is built from 11 residues. With 5 bases clipped from V and 8 bases from J, the junction kept 4 bases outside the gene matches. The germline V gene has CDR1 DFQATT and CDR2 SNEGSKA (reference sequence). CDR3 in amino acids: CSAGQGVGYTF. In nucleotides, the CDR3 is TGCAGTGCTGGACAGGGAGTAGGCTACACCTTC.

The chain carries TRBV5-1 and TRBJ2-3; D may be TRBD1 or TRBD2 (5 bases each). CDR3 length equals 12 residues. With 4 bases removed from V and 8 bases from J, the gap between germline ends came to 11 bases. CDR1 is SGHRS, CDR2 YFSETQ, per germline. The CDR3 DNA reads TGCGCCAGCAGCAACGCCGGGACTACGCAGTATTTT. Its protein is CASSNAGTTQYF.

This clonotype has just a few counts. The chain joins TRBV28 to TRBJ2-2; maybe TRBD1 (5 bases). Trimming cost V 4 bases and J 6 bases, with 12 bases left between them. The CDR3 has 14 amino acids. The germline V gene encodes CDR1 MDHEN and CDR2 SYDVKM. The CDR3 region has the DNA TGTGCCAGCAGTTCTACAGGAGACGCCGGGGAGCTGTTTTTT. The encoded protein is CASSSTGDAGELFF.

This clonotype has a count of ten or more. The V gene is TRBV28, the J gene TRBJ2-5, with unresolved D. The tail of the sequence fits TRBJ2-7 better, so the J call may be wrong. Looked up from germline, CDR1 is MDHEN and CDR2 is SYDVKM. The CDR3 runs to 12 residues. The chain's CDR3 is CASSPNRYEQYF. DNA of the CDR3: TGTGCCAGCAGTCCGAATAGGTACGAGCAGTACTTC.

The chain combines TRBV6-1 with TRBJ2-5, with 11 bases lining up with TRBD2. The assigned J gene may be wrong: the sequence end matches TRBJ2-7 better. Germline V lookup: CDR1 MNHNS, CDR2 SASEGT. The CDR3 extends over 17 amino acids. CDR3 sequence: CASSEASTSGVSYEQYF. As DNA, the CDR3 is TGTGCCAGCAGTGAAGCGTCGACTAGCGGGGTCTCCTACGAGCAGTACTTC.

This sequence joins TRBV7-2 and TRBJ2-5; TRBD1 might be the D (5 bases). The CDR3 spans 14 residues. Trimming shortened V by 5 bases and J by 2 bases, and 12 bases separated the two germline ends. Germline CDR1 and CDR2: SGHTA and FQGNSA. As DNA, the CDR3 is TGTGCCAGCAGCGCCGACAGAGCTCAAGAGACCCAGTACTTC. It is translated as CASSADRAQETQYF. Complete variable domain (other parts from reference TRBV7-2 and TRBJ2-5): GAGVSQSPSNKVTEKGKDVELRCDPISGHTALYWYRQSLGQGLEFLIYFQGNSAPDKSGLPSDRFSAERTGGSVSTLTIQRTQQEDSAVYLCASSADRAQETQYFGPGTRLLVL.

The chain joins TRBV7-9 to TRBJ2-5, with TRBD2 as a possible D gene (5 bases). V was pared by 5 bases and J by 2 bases, with 21 bases between. This CDR3 contains 17 residues. CDR1 is SEHNR and CDR2 is FQNEAQ in the germline V gene (reference sequence). CDR3 residues: CASSPNAPVREQETQYF. The CDR3 DNA reads TGTGCCAGCAGCCCCAATGCCCCTGTGAGGGAGCAAGAGACCCAGTACTTC.

This clonotype was picked up a small number of times. CDR3 protein: CASSLGGGPYF. The CDR3 DNA is TGTGCCAGCAGCTTAGGTGGCGGACCATACTTC. The V and J genes are TRBV11-2 and TRBJ2-5; the D is unclear. In germline, CDR1 is SGHAT, CDR2 FQNNGV. This CDR3 has 11 amino acids. V was cut by 1 base and J by 14 bases, with 11 bases left in between.

This sequence joins TRBV5-1 and TRBJ2-7, with 8 bases lining up with TRBD1. The junction had 8 bases not matched to a gene; V was cut back by 4 bases and J by 5 bases. Germline CDR1 SGHRS, CDR2 YFSETQ. CDR3 length: 14 residues. The CDR3 bases are TGCGCCAGCAGCGTCGGACAGGGATCGAACGAGCAGTACTTC. Its translation is CASSVGQGSNEQYF. Combining the CDR3 with reference TRBV5-1 and TRBJ2-7 gives the whole variable domain KAGVTQTPRYLIKTRGQQVTLSCSPISGHRSVSWYQQTPGQGLQFLFEYFSETQRNKGNFPGRFSGRQFSNSRSEMNVSTLELGDSALYLCASSVGQGSNEQYFGPGTRLTVT.

The chain has TRBV28 and TRBJ2-7; TRBD2 is a possible D gene (5 bases). The germline gives CDR1 MDHEN, CDR2 SYDVKM. Between the trimmed V and J ends, which lost 3 bases and 3 bases, there was a span of 15 bases. This CDR3 spans 15 amino acids. The CDR3 reads CASSFSGNFDYEQYF. CDR3 sequence (DNA): TGTGCCAGCAGTTTTTCCGGGAATTTTGACTACGAGCAGTACTTC.

The CDR3 DNA is TGCGCCAGCAGCTTGGCCACCCCTGGGAATGAGCAGTTCTTC. Translating gives CASSLATPGNEQFF. V is TRBV5-1 and J is TRBJ2-1, with D unresolved. Trimming stripped 0 bases from V and 7 bases from J, with 11 bases between. CDR1 SGHRS and CDR2 YFSETQ come from the germline V gene. The CDR3 sequence is 14 residues long.

The V call is TRBV29-1, the J call TRBJ2-7; D perhaps matches TRBD2 (5 bases). The J call is doubtful: the DNA matches TRBJ2-1 better. CDR1 and CDR2 (germline): SQVTM, ANQGSEA. The length of the CDR3 is 13 residues. The CDR3 region has the DNA TGCAGCTCGAAGGACTTCTCTGACAATGAGCAGTTCTTC. Amino acid sequence: CSSKDFSDNEQFF.

This clonotype showed up just a few times. The chain couples TRBV12-3 or TRBV12-4 to TRBJ2-4; the D is unclear. The CDR3 sequence is 12 residues long. Trimming took 3 bases from V and 6 from J, leaving 6 bases between them. DNA for the CDR3: TGTGCCAGCAGTTTTGGCCGAAACATTCAGTACTTC. Residues: CASSFGRNIQYF.